This passage covers 13 T cell receptor beta chains from one sample sequenced in a study of vaccination effects on CD4 cells after COVID-19. No antigen has been identified for these receptors. Pools of viral peptides were used by the ViraFEST assay to expand antigen-specific CD4+ T cells ahead of sequencing. Culturing for 9 to 10 days preceded CD4+ T cell isolation. Each vaccine recipient was nucleocapsid antibody negative and had no prior SARS-CoV-2 infection. Here immunoSEQ multiplex PCR was the method, and the copy in TCRdb shows in-frame clones only, minus some. The table lists some 41,000 clones, about 80% of them singletons. The source material was CD4+ T cells from PBMCs cultured with SARS-CoV-2 spike peptides, sampled before COVID-19 vaccination. The receptors come from a human donor who received a COVID-19 vaccine.

Notes on this clone: Additional DNA sequences in this sample encode the identical CDR3. This chain links TRBV7-8 with TRBJ1-1; no clear D. V was pared by 1 base and J by 1 base, with 4 bases between. This CDR3 comprises 13 residues. CDR1 is SGHVS, CDR2 FQNEAQ, per germline. This CDR3 is CASSLDRNTEAFF. The CDR3 nucleotides are TGTGCCAGCAGCTTAGACCGGAACACTGAAGCTTTCTTT.

The chain uses TRBV5-4 and TRBJ2-2; a possible D gene is TRBD1 (6 bases). Trimming took off 4 bases at V and 5 bases at J, with 12 bases between the two ends. CDR3 length: 14 residues. Germline CDR1 reads SGHNT; CDR2 reads YYREEE (reference sequence). In nucleotides, the CDR3 is TGTGCCAGCAGCCCTAGCAGGGGTACCGGGGAGCTGTTTTTT. Translation: CASSPSRGTGELFF. Full variable domain (remainder filled in from reference TRBV5-4 and TRBJ2-2): ETGVTQSPTHLIKTRGQQVTLRCSSQSGHNTVSWYQQALGQGPQFIFQYYREEENGRGNFPPRFSGLQFPNYSSELNVNALELDDSALYLCASSPSRGTGELFFGEGSRLTVL.

This clone was observed a single time. CDR3 protein: CTPGTNYGYTF. The CDR3 DNA is TGCACCCCAGGAACTAACTATGGCTACACCTTC. This chain uses TRBV20-1 with TRBJ1-2; unclear D gene. CDR3 length: 11 amino acids. Germline-derived CDR1 and CDR2 are DFQATT and SNEGSKA (reference sequence).

The sample holds a few counts of this clone. The J gene is TRBJ1-2, the V gene TRBV2; D is possibly TRBD1 (6 bases). V lost 7 bases and J 3 bases, leaving 9 bases between the germline ends. The CDR3 is 12 amino acids. Per the germline V gene, CDR1 is SNHLY and CDR2 is FYNNEI. In DNA, the CDR3 is TGTGCCAGCAAAAGACAGGACTATGGCTACACCTTC. Translating gives CASKRQDYGYTF.

The chain is built from TRBV4-1 and TRBJ1-1; D gene uncertain. Germline V lookup: CDR1 MGHRA, CDR2 YSYEKL. The CDR3 is made up of 16 amino acids. The V end lost 1 base, the J end lost 1 base, and 13 bases lay between the germline ends. The DNA of the CDR3 is TGCGCCAGCAGCCAAGGGGAAACGCCAGGGAACACTGAAGCTTTCTTT. Translated, it gives CASSQGETPGNTEAFF.

The chain couples TRBV19 to TRBJ1-1; D perhaps matches TRBD1 (5 bases). Per germline, CDR1 LNHDA and CDR2 SQIVND (reference sequence). The CDR3 is 13 residues long. Trimming removed 7 bases at V and 4 bases at J, with 13 bases between. Here the CDR3 DNA reads TGTGCCAGTACCCGACAGCGAGGCACTGAAGCTTTCTTT. Translation: CASTRQRGTEAFF.

The chain employs TRBV11-3 and TRBJ1-1; 7 positions match TRBD1. CDR1 and CDR2 from the germline V gene are SGHNT and YENEEA. V was clipped by 5 bases and J by 1 base; unmatched bases: 1. This CDR3 contains 13 residues. DNA of the CDR3: TGTGCCAGCAGCCGGGACAGGAACACTGAAGCTTTCTTT. Translated: CASSRDRNTEAFF.

The chain links TRBV28 to TRBJ1-4; maybe TRBD1 (5 bases). V lost 3 bases and J lost 3, with 11 bases in between. From germline, CDR1 is MDHEN and CDR2 SYDVKM. The CDR3 length is 15 residues. CDR3 amino acids: CASSLLQGANEKLFF. The CDR3 nucleotides are TGTGCCAGCAGTTTGCTCCAGGGTGCTAATGAAAAACTGTTTTTT.

V is TRBV19 and J is TRBJ1-3; unclear D gene. Germline V CDR1 and CDR2: LNHDA, SQIVND (reference sequence). Trimming shortened V by 3 bases and J by 0 bases, and 9 bases separated the two germline ends. The CDR3 totals 15 residues. CDR3 DNA: TGTGCCAGTAGTATTGCACTCCACTCTGGAAACACCATATATTTT. This encodes CASSIALHSGNTIYF.

The chain is built from TRBV7-2 and TRBJ1-2; 7 bases are shared with TRBD1. Germline CDR1 reads SGHTA; CDR2 reads FQGNSA. The CDR3 length is 14 residues. Losses at the gene ends were 6 bases for V and 4 bases for J; bases not matched to a gene: 8. DNA of the CDR3: TGTGCCAGCAGTTGGGGGGACAGCTTCTATGGCTACACCTTC. Its protein is CASSWGDSFYGYTF. The variable domain in full, completed from reference TRBV7-2 and TRBJ1-2, reads GAGVSQSPSNKVTEKGKDVELRCDPISGHTALYWYRQSLGQGLEFLIYFQGNSAPDKSGLPSDRFSAERTGGSVSTLTIQRTQQEDSAVYLCASSWGDSFYGYTFGSGTRLTVV.

This clone was recorded once. As DNA, the CDR3 is TGTGCCAGCAGCGTAGTCAGTAACACCGGGGAGCTGTTTTTT. This gives the protein CASSVVSNTGELFF. The V and J genes are TRBV9 and TRBJ2-2; D call uncertain. The V end lost 0 bases, the J end lost 2 bases, and 5 bases lay between the germline ends. CDR3 length equals 14 residues. Germline V gene sequence: CDR1 SGDLS, CDR2 YYNGEE.

The genes are TRBV6-1 and TRBJ2-1, with 7 bases aligning to TRBD2. Germline lookup yields CDR1 MNHNS and CDR2 SASEGT. This CDR3 region has 12 residues. Losses at the gene ends were 5 bases for V and 9 bases for J; bases not matched to a gene: 4. The CDR3 DNA reads as TGTGCCAGCAGTCAACTAGCGCTTGAGCAGTTCTTC. Translated, it gives CASSQLALEQFF.

The J gene is TRBJ2-5, the V gene TRBV24-1, with 10 bases identical to TRBD1. V trimming: 3 bases; J trimming: 5 bases; junction bases outside the gene matches: 8. This CDR3 has 16 amino acids. In germline, CDR1 is KGHDR, CDR2 SFDVKD. The CDR3 DNA reads as TGTGCCACCAGTGATGGGGAAGACAGGGGGCGGGAGACCCAGTACTTC. This codes for CATSDGEDRGRETQYF.